These 25 T cell receptor beta chains share one sample of origin, sequenced in a study of T cell responses to AZD1222 COVID-19 vaccine. The method was immunoSEQ multiplex PCR; TCRdb's version includes in-frame clones alone and lacks a portion of them. The data hold more than 95,000 clones, with roughly 90% observed a single time. The material was peripheral blood, obtained on day 0 of MenACWY control vaccination. These receptors all stem from an adult in good health.

The rearrangement uses TRBV6-6 and TRBJ2-1, with D maybe TRBD1 (6 bases). Trimming shortened V by 4 bases and J by 6 bases, and 16 bases separated the two germline ends. The germline V gene has CDR1 MNHNY and CDR2 SVGAGI (reference sequence). This CDR3 region has 15 residues. The CDR3 loop reads CASSSPRQQGNEQFF. In DNA form, the CDR3 reads TGTGCCAGCAGTTCCCCAAGACAACAGGGCAATGAGCAGTTCTTC.

The genes are TRBV9 and TRBJ1-6; D is unclear. CDR1 and CDR2 (germline): SGDLS, YYNGEE. Trimming pared 2 bases from V and 7 bases from J, leaving 10 bases between. This CDR3 spans 14 amino acids. CDR3 loop: CASSVKDGNSPLHF. The CDR3 coding sequence is TGTGCCAGCAGCGTCAAGGACGGGAATTCACCCCTCCACTTT. Supplemented by reference TRBV9 and TRBJ1-6, the full variable domain reads DSGVTQTPKHLITATGQRVTLRCSPRSGDLSVYWYQQSLDQGLQFLIQYYNGEERAKGNILERFSAQQFPDLHSELNLSSLELGDSALYFCASSVKDGNSPLHFGNGTRLTVT.

The gene calls are TRBV28 and TRBJ2-1; 12 bases map to TRBD2. There are 14 residues in the CDR3. V lost 7 bases, J lost 5 bases, and 3 bases stayed unmatched. The germline CDR1 and CDR2 sequences are MDHEN and SYDVKM. In DNA, the CDR3 is TGTGCCAGCATATCTAGCGGGAGGGACAATGAGCAGTTCTTC. Translating it yields CASISSGRDNEQFF.

In its sample, this clone was seen once. The V call is TRBV6-5, the J call TRBJ1-4; maybe TRBD1 (5 bases). From germline, CDR1 is MNHEY and CDR2 SVGAGI. This CDR3 has 13 residues. Trimming removed 6 bases at V and 6 bases at J, with 11 bases between. The CDR3 DNA reads as TGTGCCAGCAGGGACATAGGAGATGAAAAACTGTTTTTT. Amino acids: CASRDIGDEKLFF.

This clone was observed once. The V and J genes are TRBV2 and TRBJ2-5; D is unresolved. Between the trimmed V and J ends, which lost 3 bases and 4 bases, there was a span of 6 bases. From germline, CDR1 is SNHLY and CDR2 FYNNEI. The CDR3 runs 12 residues. The CDR3 spells CASSDNVETQYF. Written as DNA, the CDR3 is TGTGCCAGCAGTGATAACGTAGAGACCCAGTACTTC.

The chain joins TRBV24-1 to TRBJ2-3; possible D gene TRBD1, 5 bases. The V gene lost 5 bases and the J gene lost 8 bases, with 13 bases spanning the gap. Germline CDR1 is KGHDR and CDR2 is SFDVKD. The CDR3 has 13 amino acids. The CDR3 protein is CATSARTQGTQYF. CDR3 sequence (DNA): TGTGCCACCAGTGCTCGTACTCAGGGTACGCAGTATTTT.

This clone occurred once. The CDR3 region is CAWSPKGSGSGNEQFF. CDR3 nucleotide sequence: TGTGCCTGGAGTCCAAAGGGTAGCGGGAGTGGTAATGAGCAGTTCTTC. The chain employs TRBV30 and TRBJ2-1; 9 bases line up with TRBD2. The CDR3 extends over 16 amino acids. Unmatched junction bases numbered 12, after V lost 2 bases and J lost 7 bases. Germline V CDR1 and CDR2: GTSNPN, SVGIG (reference sequence).

The rearrangement links TRBV5-1 to TRBJ2-7, with D possibly being TRBD2 (6 bases). The CDR3 extends over 14 amino acids. Trimming took 0 bases from V and 1 from J, leaving 8 bases between them. Germline CDR1 is SGHRS and CDR2 is YFSETQ. CDR3 nucleotides: TGCGCCAGCAGCTTGGGACTAGGGTCCTACGAGCAGTACTTC. Encoded protein: CASSLGLGSYEQYF.

V usage is TRBV11-3 and J usage is TRBJ2-7; the D is unclear. The germline V and J ends were trimmed by 4 bases and 3 bases, with 7 bases remaining between them. This CDR3 is built from 12 residues. CDR1 and CDR2 (germline): SGHNT, YENEEA. CDR3 sequence reads: CASSSSYYEQYF. The CDR3 DNA is TGTGCCAGCAGCTCCAGCTACTACGAGCAGTACTTC.

The chain carries TRBV5-4 and TRBJ1-3, with D perhaps matching TRBD1 (5 bases). Germline-derived CDR1 and CDR2 are SGHNT and YYREEE (reference sequence). This CDR3 comprises 14 residues. V was clipped by 1 base and J by 4 bases, with 9 bases between them. This CDR3 is CASSLLGAGNTIYF. The CDR3 DNA reads TGTGCCAGCAGCTTGCTCGGGGCCGGAAACACCATATATTTT.

The V and J genes are TRBV5-3 and TRBJ2-7; D remains unclear. TRBV5-3 counts as an open reading frame of uncertain function. The CDR3 consists of 14 residues. V was shortened by 0 bases and J by 0 bases, with 7 bases between the two germline ends. CDR3 DNA: TGTGCCAGAAGCTTGGACTCCGACTCCTACGAGCAGTACTTC. Encoded protein: CARSLDSDSYEQYF.

This chain joins TRBV4-1 and TRBJ2-1; 13 nucleotides align to TRBD2. V gave up 0 bases and J gave up 7 bases; unmatched junction bases: 3. This CDR3 has 16 residues. CDR1 MGHRA and CDR2 YSYEKL come from the germline V gene. DNA of the CDR3: TGCGCCAGCAGCCAAGAAAGACTAGCGGGAGGAAATGAGCAGTTCTTC. Amino acid sequence: CASSQERLAGGNEQFF.

The chain employs TRBV5-1 and TRBJ2-7; 9 positions match TRBD2. Trimming took 5 bases from V and 5 from J; bases not matched to a gene: 11. Germline CDR1 is SGHRS and CDR2 is YFSETQ. The CDR3 has 15 amino acids. CDR3 nucleotides: TGCGCCAGCAGTCGAGGCGGGAGGGGTTTAGACGAGCAGTACTTC. Protein: CASSRGGRGLDEQYF.

This chain links TRBV6-5 with TRBJ2-7; 9 nucleotides align to TRBD2. The J segment lost 7 bases and the V segment lost 7 bases, leaving 8 bases of the junction unmatched. The CDR3 is 13 residues long. CDR1 and CDR2 from the germline V gene are MNHEY and SVGAGI. CDR3 nucleotides: TGTGCCAGCAAGGAACTAGCGGGCCCTGAGCAGTACTTC. It encodes CASKELAGPEQYF.

The gene calls are TRBV5-1 and TRBJ2-3, with D perhaps assigned TRBD1 or TRBD2 (5 bases each). CDR3 length equals 15 residues. V was clipped by 7 bases and J by 3 bases, with 18 bases between them. Germline-derived CDR1 and CDR2 are SGHRS and YFSETQ. CDR3 in amino acids: CASATGTGTTDTQYF. In nucleotides, the CDR3 is TGCGCCAGCGCGACCGGGACGGGTACAACAGATACGCAGTATTTT.

The chain has TRBV12-3 or TRBV12-4 and TRBJ2-7; TRBD1 is a possible D gene (6 bases). The CDR3 totals 13 residues. Trimming took 7 bases from V and 0 from J, leaving 10 bases between them. CDR3 bases: TGTGCCAGCACCGGACAGAGCTCCTACGAGCAGTACTTC. This translates into CASTGQSSYEQYF.

CDR3 region: CASSLATGTENSPLHF. The CDR3 DNA is TGTGCCAGCAGCTTAGCCACCGGGACGGAAAATTCACCCCTCCACTTT. The chain is built from TRBV7-9 and TRBJ1-6, with a weak D call TRBD1 (5 bases). CDR3 length: 16 residues. The germline gives CDR1 SEHNR, CDR2 FQNEAQ (reference sequence). The V end was cut by 0 bases, the J end by 7 bases, with 13 bases between.

In regard to this clone: Other DNA sequences from this sample encode an identical CDR3 as well. V usage is TRBV24-1 and J usage is TRBJ2-2; 7 nucleotides match TRBD1. The trim removed 4 bases at V and 3 bases at J, leaving 4 bases unmatched. The CDR3 sequence is 15 residues long. CDR1 is KGHDR, CDR2 SFDVKD, per germline. This CDR3 is CATSDPDRDTGELFF. The CDR3, as DNA: TGTGCCACCAGTGACCCAGACAGGGACACCGGGGAGCTGTTTTTT.

The chain has TRBV7-2 and TRBJ2-7; D perhaps matches TRBD2 (5 bases). Germline V CDR1 and CDR2: SGHTA, FQGNSA. This CDR3 has 15 amino acids. V lost 5 bases, J lost 4 bases, and 18 bases lay in between. CDR3 DNA: TGTGCCAGCAGCCTTCGACTCCACTGGGAGTACGAGCAGTACTTC. This translates into CASSLRLHWEYEQYF.

The chain has TRBV7-8 and TRBJ2-7, with D possibly TRBD2 on 7 matching bases. From germline, CDR1 is SGHVS and CDR2 FQNEAQ. The CDR3 extends over 16 amino acids. Trimming removed 5 bases from V and 5 bases from J, with 22 bases in between. The CDR3 here is CASSPGGRSRYDEQYF. CDR3 sequence (DNA): TGTGCCAGCAGCCCCGGGGGGCGTTCTCGATACGACGAGCAGTACTTC.

The J gene is TRBJ1-2, the V gene TRBV27; D is undetermined. Trimming took off 0 bases at V and 7 bases at J, with 18 bases between the two ends. The CDR3 spans 16 residues. CDR1 and CDR2 (germline): MNHEY, SMNVEV (reference sequence). CDR3 amino acids: CASSLSKPFPGAGYTF. The CDR3 DNA follows: TGTGCCAGCAGTTTATCGAAACCCTTCCCGGGAGCTGGCTACACCTTC.

This clone was detected a few times. J is TRBJ2-3 and V is TRBV2; D gene unclear. Germline V CDR1 and CDR2: SNHLY, FYNNEI. This CDR3 contains 12 residues. V gave up 10 bases and J gave up 0 bases, with 8 bases separating them. CDR3 nucleotide sequence: TGTGCCACCTCTACTAGCACAGATACGCAGTATTTT. Its translation: CATSTSTDTQYF.

The V call is TRBV7-2, the J call TRBJ2-3, with 9 bases fitting TRBD2. Losses at the gene ends were 1 base for V and 14 bases for J; bases not matched to a gene: 7. CDR3 size: 13 residues. CDR1 and CDR2 from the germline V gene are SGHTA and FQGNSA. The CDR3 loop reads CASSLGGTSTLYF. CDR3 DNA sequence: TGTGCCAGCAGCTTAGGTGGGACTAGCACATTGTATTTT.

V usage is TRBV5-1 and J usage is TRBJ2-1; possible D gene TRBD2, 6 bases. The germline V gene encodes CDR1 SGHRS and CDR2 YFSETQ. V was pared by 0 bases and J by 9 bases, with 10 bases between. The length of the CDR3 is 13 residues. The CDR3 DNA follows: TGCGCCAGCAGCTTGGGGCTAGCGTTTGAGCAGTTCTTC. As protein: CASSLGLAFEQFF.

The chain is built from TRBV7-3 and TRBJ2-1, with D perhaps matching TRBD1 or TRBD2 (5 bases each). Germline CDR1 SGHTA, CDR2 FQGTGA. This CDR3 has 12 amino acids. The germline V and J ends were trimmed by 6 bases and 10 bases, with 13 bases remaining between them. The CDR3 nucleotides read TGTGCCAGCAGTCCCACGGGGCCGGAGCAGTTCTTC. It is translated as CASSPTGPEQFF.